The rows below give T cell receptor beta chains drawn from one sample of a study of CXCR3-negative and CXCR3-positive naive CD8 T cells. One entry per CDR3 protein, without DNA, is what TCRdb gives after re-calling the 5' RACE reads. In total, the table holds about 57,000 distinct CDR3 sequences. Material for sequencing was memory CD8+ T cells from blood. The receptor source for this set is a human donor in good health. Some clones in this sample may be carry-over from other donors' samples. Both conserved end residues are part of each CDR3. The order of the fields is V gene, J gene, CDR3 protein.

TRBV6-5	TRBJ1-2	CASSYLSPRDTNLNYGYTF
TRBV7-9	TRBJ2-3	CASSPLSGADTQYF
TRBV15	TRBJ1-1	CATSRTGGGTEAFF
TRBV9	TRBJ2-7	CASSGDAGTSGGYEQYF
TRBV5-6	TRBJ2-1	CASSWSAEQFF
TRBV29-1	TRBJ1-1	CSVGVPTEAFF
TRBV20-1	TRBJ2-5	CSASPRGRFAETQYF
TRBV5-1	TRBJ2-2	CASSFGQGASGELFF
TRBV7-9	TRBJ2-5	CASSTRTDYQETQYF
TRBV13	TRBJ1-1	CASSSLEGGTEAFF
TRBV7-3	TRBJ2-5	CASSNAAGGAETQYF
TRBV29-1	TRBJ2-2	CSVWDTGELFF
TRBV20-1	TRBJ2-1	CSARRQTNNEQFF